This TCR beta chain derives from a study of response to subunit inactivated influenza vaccine. Study results and caveats: Authors suggested each seasonal influenza vaccination recruits few new T cells.

J gave up 9 bases and V 2 bases, and 9 bases lay outside the gene matches. The CDR3 runs 16 residues. The germline V gene has CDR1 MNHEY and CDR2 SVGEGT. This clonotype was detected a few times. Its antigen is as yet unknown. TCRdb re-called the RT-PCR reads with MiXCR, one entry per CDR3 protein. The data show roughly 650,000 distinct CDR3 sequences, 12% to 15% seen once. The sequence was obtained from a man aged 45-65 years who received an inactivated influenza vaccine. Here the sequenced sample was PBMCs from blood, taken 14 to 15 days before vaccination. This sequence joins TRBV6-2 or TRBV6-3 and TRBJ2-1; 11 bases are a match to TRBD2. The CDR3, as DNA: TGTGCCAGCAGTTACCAGTTAGCGGGGGGGCCAAGTGAGCAGTTCTTC. Amino acids: CASSYQLAGGPSEQFF.